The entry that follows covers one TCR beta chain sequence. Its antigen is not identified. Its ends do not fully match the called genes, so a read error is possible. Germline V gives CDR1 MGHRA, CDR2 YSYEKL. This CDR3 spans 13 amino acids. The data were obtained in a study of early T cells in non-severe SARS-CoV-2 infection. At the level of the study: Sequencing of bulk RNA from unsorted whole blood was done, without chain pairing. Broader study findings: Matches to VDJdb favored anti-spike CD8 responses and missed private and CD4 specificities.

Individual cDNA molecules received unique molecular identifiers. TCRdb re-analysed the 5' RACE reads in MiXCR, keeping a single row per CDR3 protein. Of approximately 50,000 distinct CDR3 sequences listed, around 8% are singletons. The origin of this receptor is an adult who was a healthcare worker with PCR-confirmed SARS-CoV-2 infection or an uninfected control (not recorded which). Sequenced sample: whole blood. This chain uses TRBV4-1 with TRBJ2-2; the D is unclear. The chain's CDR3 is CASSQENTAELFF. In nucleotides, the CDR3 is TGCGCCAGCAGCCAGGAGAACACCGCGGAGCTGTTTTTT.